The 29 T cell receptor beta chains in this list originate from one sample, sequenced in a study of PD-L1 blockade in urothelial cancer. Measured with immunoSEQ multiplex PCR; TCRdb has only the in-frame clones, and not every one. Of tens of thousands of clones in the sample, approximately 84% were seen once. The sample's time point: peripheral blood 6 weeks after treatment start. The sample consisted of PBMCs, taken around atezolizumab (anti-PD-L1) treatment. These receptors all come from a man in his fifties or sixties with urothelial cancer.

The V call is TRBV2, the J call TRBJ2-1; 7 nucleotides match TRBD1. Looked up from germline, CDR1 is SNHLY and CDR2 is FYNNEI. Trimming cost V 6 bases and J 5 bases; bases outside gene matches: 4. CDR3 length: 13 residues. The CDR3 region is CASRRGRDNEQFF. CDR3 in DNA: TGTGCCAGCAGGAGGGGGCGCGACAATGAGCAGTTCTTC.

DNA for the CDR3: TGTGCCAGCAGTTACGAGGAAATAGAAAAACTGTTTTTT. This sequence encodes CASSYEEIEKLFF. The J gene is TRBJ1-4, the V gene TRBV6-6; D remains unclear. V was trimmed by 2 bases and J by 8 bases, leaving 9 bases between them. Per germline, CDR1 MNHNY and CDR2 SVGAGI (reference sequence). The CDR3 spans 13 residues.

This rearrangement joins TRBV11-2 to TRBJ1-2; 7 bases are shared with TRBD1. V lost 3 bases, J lost 4 bases, and 8 bases stayed unmatched. This CDR3 region has 15 residues. Germline values: CDR1 SGHAT, CDR2 FQNNGV. CDR3 loop: CASSFTQGDSYGYTF. The DNA for the CDR3 is TGTGCCAGCAGCTTCACGCAGGGGGATAGCTATGGCTACACCTTC.

The V gene is TRBV5-1, the J gene TRBJ2-5; a possible D gene is TRBD1 (5 bases). The ends were cut back, 5 bases at V and 5 bases at J, with 10 bases in the middle. The V gene's germline CDR1 is SGHRS and CDR2 YFSETQ. The CDR3 extends over 12 amino acids. The CDR3 protein is CASREQAETQYF. CDR3 DNA: TGCGCCAGCAGGGAACAGGCGGAGACCCAGTACTTC. Variable domain in full (rest from reference TRBV5-1 and TRBJ2-5): KAGVTQTPRYLIKTRGQQVTLSCSPISGHRSVSWYQQTPGQGLQFLFEYFSETQRNKGNFPGRFSGRQFSNSRSEMNVSTLELGDSALYLCASREQAETQYFGPGTRLLVL.

This clone was recorded a few times. The chain links TRBV19 to TRBJ1-2, with a tentative D call TRBD1 (5 bases). Germline CDR1 LNHDA, CDR2 SQIVND (reference sequence). This CDR3 contains 13 residues. The V gene lost 9 bases and the J gene lost 8 bases, with 19 bases spanning the gap. CDR3 protein: CASSLRQGWGYTF. The CDR3 DNA follows: TGTGCCAGCTCCTTACGGCAGGGCTGGGGCTACACCTTC.

Here the CDR3 DNA reads TGTGCCAGCAACCGAACAGGGTACAATCAGCCCCAGCATTTT. The encoded protein is CASNRTGYNQPQHF. The chain links TRBV5-6 to TRBJ1-5; D is perhaps TRBD1 (6 bases). CDR1 and CDR2 (germline): SGHDT, YYEEEE. The ends were cut back, 6 bases at V and 3 bases at J, with 13 bases in the middle. The CDR3 is made up of 14 amino acids.

The chain couples TRBV7-3 to TRBJ2-6; D gene ambiguous. Germline V gene sequence: CDR1 SGHTA, CDR2 FQGTGA. Trimming took 3 bases from V and 0 from J, leaving 9 bases between them. The CDR3 has 16 amino acids. The CDR3 nucleotides are TGTGCCAGCAGCTTCTATGCTAACTCTGGGGCCAACGTCCTGACTTTC. It translates to CASSFYANSGANVLTF.

The rearrangement uses TRBV5-1 and TRBJ2-3, with D possibly being TRBD2 (6 bases). The CDR3 sequence is 17 residues long. Trimming took 7 bases from V and 8 from J, leaving 29 bases between them. Germline assignment: CDR1 SGHRS and CDR2 YFSETQ. In nucleotides, the CDR3 is TGCGCCAGCGCTCGGAATGAGGCGGGGCAGCCAGGAGGTACGCAGTATTTT. It yields the protein CASARNEAGQPGGTQYF. Full variable domain (missing parts from reference TRBV5-1 and TRBJ2-3): KAGVTQTPRYLIKTRGQQVTLSCSPISGHRSVSWYQQTPGQGLQFLFEYFSETQRNKGNFPGRFSGRQFSNSRSEMNVSTLELGDSALYLCASARNEAGQPGGTQYFGPGTRLTVL.

J is TRBJ1-5 and V is TRBV5-1; 8 positions match TRBD1. CDR1 SGHRS and CDR2 YFSETQ come from the germline V gene. The CDR3 is 15 residues long. V gave up 0 bases and J gave up 7 bases; unmatched junction bases: 6. The CDR3 coding sequence is TGCGCCAGCAGCTTGGGGGCAGGGGGCGCACAGCCCCAGCATTTT. Protein: CASSLGAGGAQPQHF. The full variable domain, in which reference TRBV5-1 and TRBJ1-5 provide the parts outside the CDR3, is KAGVTQTPRYLIKTRGQQVTLSCSPISGHRSVSWYQQTPGQGLQFLFEYFSETQRNKGNFPGRFSGRQFSNSRSEMNVSTLELGDSALYLCASSLGAGGAQPQHFGDGTRLSIL.

This chain links TRBV30 with TRBJ2-3; D perhaps matches TRBD2 (5 bases). The V gene's germline CDR1 is GTSNPN and CDR2 SVGIG (reference sequence). Trimming stripped 1 base from V and 5 bases from J, with 13 bases between. This CDR3 region has 14 residues. This CDR3 reads CAWSAWGAGDTQYF. In nucleotides, the CDR3 is TGTGCCTGGAGTGCGTGGGGTGCGGGAGATACGCAGTATTTT.

The chain combines TRBV4-1 with TRBJ1-2, with 7 bases that match TRBD1. V trimming: 0 bases; J trimming: 5 bases; junction bases outside the gene matches: 12. This CDR3 region has 17 residues. Germline CDR1 reads MGHRA; CDR2 reads YSYEKL. The CDR3 protein is CASSQDLRAGGYYGYTF. The CDR3 DNA sequence: TGCGCCAGCAGCCAAGATCTTAGGGCAGGGGGTTATTATGGCTACACCTTC.

The V call is TRBV4-2, the J call TRBJ2-1; a possible D gene is TRBD1 (5 bases). This CDR3 is 14 amino acids long. The V and J ends lost 1 base and 12 bases respectively, with 16 bases between them. Germline CDR1 and CDR2: LGHNA and YNFKEQ. As DNA, the CDR3 is TGTGCCAGCAGCCAAGCTATGGGGCCCTCGGTGCAGTTCTTC. This gives the protein CASSQAMGPSVQFF.

This chain uses TRBV30 with TRBJ1-1; 8 bases line up with TRBD1. V dropped 0 bases and J dropped 4; count of bases not matched to a gene: 13. The CDR3 length is 17 residues. Per germline, CDR1 GTSNPN and CDR2 SVGIG (reference sequence). CDR3 nucleotide sequence: TGTGCCTGGAGTGTGCCCGACAGGGGAAACGGGATCACTGAAGCTTTCTTT. It encodes CAWSVPDRGNGITEAFF.

This chain joins TRBV11-2 and TRBJ2-3; 7 bases are shared with TRBD2. Germline CDR1 SGHAT, CDR2 FQNNGV. The V and J ends lost 1 base and 2 bases, in that order; junction bases with no gene match: 9. The CDR3 runs to 17 residues. DNA for the CDR3: TGTGCCAGCAGCTTAGTTAAAGGACTAGTACTCACAGATACGCAGTATTTT. Translation gives CASSLVKGLVLTDTQYF.

The gene calls are TRBV7-8 and TRBJ2-7; D unclear. Trimming took 2 bases from V and 5 from J, leaving 7 bases between them. CDR1 and CDR2 from the germline V gene are SGHVS and FQNEAQ. The CDR3 runs 12 residues. CDR3 DNA sequence: TGTGCCAGCAGCTTAAATACGGACGAGCAGTACTTC. As protein: CASSLNTDEQYF. Full variable domain (remainder filled in from reference TRBV7-8 and TRBJ2-7): GAGVSQSPRYKVAKRGQDVALRCDPISGHVSLFWYQQALGQGPEFLTYFQNEAQLDKSGLPSDRFFAERPEGSVSTLKIQRTQQEDSAVYLCASSLNTDEQYFGPGTRLTVT.

The chain employs TRBV6-1 and TRBJ2-1; D unclear. V dropped 2 bases and J dropped 3 bases, with 5 bases sitting between them. The CDR3 is made up of 13 amino acids. Germline CDR1 and CDR2: MNHNS and SASEGT. DNA of the CDR3: TGTGCCAGCAGTGAATTTTACTACAATGAGCAGTTCTTC. Its protein is CASSEFYYNEQFF.

The CDR3 DNA sequence: TGCGCCAGCAGCCCAGGACAGGGTGGCTGGGGGCAGTACTTC. This sequence encodes CASSPGQGGWGQYF. The V call is TRBV4-1, the J call TRBJ2-7; 8 bases are a match to TRBD1. CDR3 size: 14 residues. Germline assignment: CDR1 MGHRA and CDR2 YSYEKL. Trimming took 4 bases from V and 9 from J; bases not matched to a gene: 11.

The chain employs TRBV5-1 and TRBJ1-6; TRBD1 is a possible D gene (5 bases). V was trimmed by 4 bases and J by 8 bases, leaving 13 bases between them. CDR3 size: 14 residues. The germline CDR1 and CDR2 sequences are SGHRS and YFSETQ. For the CDR3, the DNA is TGCGCCAGCAGCCCCGGGGGGGTGGATTCACCCCTCCACTTT. Protein: CASSPGGVDSPLHF.

V and J are TRBV7-9 and TRBJ2-3; TRBD1 aligns across 7 bases. This CDR3 comprises 12 residues. Trimming took 5 bases from V and 10 from J; bases not matched to a gene: 6. CDR1 and CDR2 (germline): SEHNR, FQNEAQ (reference sequence). CDR3 in amino acids: CASSPTGTAQYF. CDR3 coding DNA: TGTGCCAGCAGCCCAACCGGGACAGCGCAGTATTTT.

The chain carries TRBV30 and TRBJ2-1; 8 nucleotides line up with TRBD1. The CDR3 is 14 amino acids. V lost 2 bases, J lost 3 bases, and 3 bases stayed unmatched. The germline CDR1 and CDR2 sequences are GTSNPN and SVGIG (reference sequence). The CDR3, as DNA: TGTGCCTGGAGTCCAGGGACAGGCTACAATGAGCAGTTCTTC. Translation: CAWSPGTGYNEQFF.

This clone was recorded a few times. The CDR3, as DNA: TGTGCCAGCAGCTTATCGGACAGGGACGATGGCTACACCTTC. Translation: CASSLSDRDDGYTF. This rearrangement joins TRBV11-3 to TRBJ1-2; 8 positions agree with TRBD1. The J segment lost 6 bases and the V segment lost 2 bases, leaving 5 bases of the junction unmatched. CDR3 length: 14 amino acids. Germline assignment: CDR1 SGHNT and CDR2 YENEEA.

V is TRBV27 and J is TRBJ1-2; D call uncertain. The germline V gene has CDR1 MNHEY and CDR2 SMNVEV (reference sequence). The V end lost 6 bases, the J end lost 2 bases, and 13 bases lay between the germline ends. This CDR3 region has 14 residues. CDR3 DNA: TGTGCCAGCAGCCCTCCCGGAGGAAACTATGGCTACACCTTC. Its translation is CASSPPGGNYGYTF.

The chain employs TRBV5-4 and TRBJ2-5; D not certain. The CDR3 runs to 13 residues. The ends were cut back, 0 bases at V and 2 bases at J, with 5 bases in the middle. The germline gives CDR1 SGHNT, CDR2 YYREEE (reference sequence). CDR3 in DNA: TGTGCCAGCAGCTTGGGTAGACAAGAGACCCAGTACTTC. This encodes CASSLGRQETQYF.

The V and J genes are TRBV5-1 and TRBJ2-4, with TRBD1 matching 8 bases. Germline V gives CDR1 SGHRS, CDR2 YFSETQ. Trimming cost V 2 bases and J 7 bases; bases outside gene matches: 8. This CDR3 comprises 15 residues. CDR3 sequence: CASSLGSGGRNIQYF. The CDR3 nucleotides are TGCGCCAGCAGCTTAGGATCAGGGGGCAGGAACATTCAGTACTTC.

This clone was seen only a few times. For the CDR3, the DNA is TGTGCCAGCAGCTTGGCCTCAGACTATGGCTACACCTTC. This sequence encodes CASSLASDYGYTF. The V and J genes are TRBV5-5 and TRBJ1-2; D is ambiguous. The ends were cut back, 0 bases at V and 3 bases at J, with 6 bases in the middle. The CDR3 is made up of 13 amino acids. Germline V gene data show CDR1 as SGHKS and CDR2 as YYEKEE (reference sequence).

This clone has a handful of counts. This rearrangement joins TRBV7-9 to TRBJ1-3; D might be TRBD1 (5 bases). Germline V CDR1 and CDR2: SEHNR, FQNEAQ (reference sequence). The CDR3 runs 12 residues. V was shortened by 2 bases and J by 8 bases, with 7 bases between the two germline ends. In nucleotides, the CDR3 is TGTGCCAGCAGCTTATCCAGGGACACCATATATTTT. Protein product: CASSLSRDTIYF.

The J gene is TRBJ2-7, the V gene TRBV4-3, with TRBD2 matching 13 bases. CDR1 LGHNA and CDR2 YSLEER come from the germline V gene. Trimming at V came to 0 bases and at J to 4 bases, leaving 9 bases not matched to a gene. The CDR3 spans 18 residues. CDR3 in amino acids: CASSQDPPGLAGLYEQYF. For the CDR3, the DNA is TGCGCCAGCAGCCAAGATCCCCCGGGACTAGCGGGGCTGTACGAGCAGTACTTC.

The table lists this clone with a count of one. The chain links TRBV11-2 to TRBJ1-2; possibly TRBD1 for D (5 bases). CDR1 and CDR2 from the germline V gene are SGHAT and FQNNGV. The CDR3 length is 14 residues. V lost 4 bases and J lost 2, with 11 bases in between. The CDR3 nucleotides are TGTGCCAGCAGCTGGGGGGGGTCCAACTATGGCTACACCTTC. This translates into CASSWGGSNYGYTF. The full variable domain, in which reference TRBV11-2 and TRBJ1-2 provide the parts outside the CDR3, is EAGVAQSPRYKIIEKRQSVAFWCNPISGHATLYWYQQILGQGPKLLIQFQNNGVVDDSQLPKDRFSAERLKGVDSTLKIQPAKLEDSAVYLCASSWGGSNYGYTFGSGTRLTVV.

The rearrangement links TRBV6-5 to TRBJ2-7; a weak D match, TRBD1 (6 bases). The V gene lost 4 bases and the J gene lost 5 bases, with 15 bases spanning the gap. The V gene's germline CDR1 is MNHEY and CDR2 SVGAGI. The CDR3 runs 14 residues. The CDR3 loop is CASSFKQGVHEQYF. The CDR3 nucleotides read TGTGCCAGCAGTTTCAAACAGGGAGTACACGAGCAGTACTTC.